What follows are 27 T cell receptor beta chains derived from one specimen sequenced in a study of cytomegalovirus exposure and HLA in healthy donors. PCR employed 60 Vbeta and 13 Jbeta primers. The method was immunoSEQ multiplex PCR; TCRdb's version includes in-frame clones alone and lacks a portion of them. The sample has around 110,000 clones; about two thirds are singletons. Sequencing was done on a sample of PBMCs. These receptors were obtained from a female donor in good health and CMV-seronegative.

The CDR3 coding sequence is TGTGCCAGCAGTCCGGGAGCGCCTGCTAACTATGGCTACACCTTC. Its translation is CASSPGAPANYGYTF. The chain links TRBV6-5 to TRBJ1-2; D remains unclear. Germline CDR1 is MNHEY and CDR2 is SVGAGI. Trimming took off 5 bases at V and 0 bases at J, with 13 bases between the two ends. The CDR3 has 15 amino acids.

This clone was detected once. The CDR3 DNA reads TGTGCCAGCAGCTTGGCAAGAGGGACAGGGGGAAGGAATGAGCAGTTCTTC. Its protein is CASSLARGTGGRNEQFF. V and J are TRBV7-6 and TRBJ2-1; TRBD1 agrees at 11 bases. In germline, CDR1 is SGHVS, CDR2 FNYEAQ. CDR3 length: 17 amino acids. After removal of 3 bases from V and 7 bases from J, the junction contained 11 bases not matched to a gene.

The chain carries TRBV27 and TRBJ2-1; 10 positions agree with TRBD2. In germline, CDR1 is MNHEY, CDR2 SMNVEV (reference sequence). The CDR3 length is 14 residues. The junction had 3 bases not matched to a gene; V was cut back by 3 bases and J by 7 bases. The CDR3 protein is CASSFVLAGNEQFF. The CDR3 DNA reads TGTGCCAGCAGTTTTGTACTAGCGGGAAATGAGCAGTTCTTC.

CDR3 DNA sequence: TGTGCCAGCAGTGTATTGGCGAACACTGAAGCTTTCTTT. Protein product: CASSVLANTEAFF. The chain combines TRBV5-4 with TRBJ1-1; D remains ambiguous. CDR1 and CDR2 (germline): SGHNT, YYREEE (reference sequence). Trimming took off 5 bases at V and 1 base at J, with 9 bases between the two ends. This CDR3 is 13 amino acids long.

This clone has only a few counts. The chain carries TRBV6-1 and TRBJ2-7, with D tentatively TRBD1 (6 bases). The length of the CDR3 is 13 residues. Per the germline V gene, CDR1 is MNHNS and CDR2 is SASEGT. V was cut by 6 bases and J by 1 base, with 10 bases left in between. The CDR3 loop is CASRQGISYEQYF. In nucleotides, the CDR3 is TGTGCCAGCAGACAGGGTATATCCTACGAGCAGTACTTC.

In DNA, the CDR3 is TGTGCCAGCAGCATGACAGGGTTCGGCAATCAGCCCCAGCATTTT. It codes for CASSMTGFGNQPQHF. V usage is TRBV11-2 and J usage is TRBJ1-5, with 7 nucleotides matching TRBD1. Trimming took 5 bases from V and 2 from J; bases not matched to a gene: 6. Germline V CDR1 and CDR2: SGHAT, FQNNGV. The CDR3 is made up of 15 amino acids.

The chain has TRBV7-2 and TRBJ2-7; 9 positions match TRBD2. Losses at the gene ends were 6 bases for V and 4 bases for J; bases not matched to a gene: 7. CDR3 length equals 14 residues. Germline V lookup: CDR1 SGHTA, CDR2 FQGNSA. CDR3 protein: CASSPIAGVYEQYF. Here the CDR3 DNA reads TGTGCCAGCAGTCCTATAGCGGGAGTTTACGAGCAGTACTTC.

The chain carries TRBV10-3 and TRBJ2-3; TRBD2 aligns across 10 bases. The CDR3 loop spans 14 amino acids. Germline CDR1 reads ENHRY; CDR2 reads SYGVKD. The ends lost 6 bases at V and 3 bases at J; junction bases unmatched: 3. Written as DNA, the CDR3 is TGTGCCATCAGCCAACTAGCGGGGACAGATACGCAGTATTTT. Protein sequence: CAISQLAGTDTQYF.

This clone was detected only a few times. This chain uses TRBV7-6 with TRBJ2-2, with D tentatively TRBD2 (5 bases). CDR3 length: 13 residues. Per the germline V gene, CDR1 is SGHVS and CDR2 is FNYEAQ. Deletions cut 3 bases from V and 7 bases from J, with 9 bases between. The CDR3 DNA reads TGTGCCAGCAGCTTGTGGGAGAGCGGGGAGCTGTTTTTT. This encodes CASSLWESGELFF.

The chain carries TRBV27 and TRBJ2-1, with D perhaps matching TRBD1 (5 bases). The CDR3 has 15 residues. Per the germline V gene, CDR1 is MNHEY and CDR2 is SMNVEV (reference sequence). V lost 5 bases, J lost 8 bases, and 19 bases lay in between. In DNA form, the CDR3 reads TGTGCCAGCAGTCCTCGACAGAGCTTTAGGGATGAGCAGTTCTTC. Its protein product is CASSPRQSFRDEQFF.

J is TRBJ2-1 and V is TRBV19; 9 bases align to TRBD2. CDR1 is LNHDA, CDR2 SQIVND, per germline (reference sequence). CDR3 length equals 15 residues. The V segment lost 8 bases and the J segment 3 bases; nucleotides outside the gene matches: 8. CDR3 loop: CASAYGLASYNEQFF. The CDR3 DNA is TGTGCCAGTGCCTACGGACTAGCGAGCTACAATGAGCAGTTCTTC.

This clone was found a few times. The final CDR3 position lacks the conserved phenylalanine or tryptophan, pointing to a likely read error. The chain couples TRBV5-1 to TRBJ1-1; no definite D call. CDR3 size: 14 residues. In germline, CDR1 is SGHRS, CDR2 YFSETQ. Trimming pared 2 bases from V and 3 bases from J, leaving 11 bases between. Written as DNA, the CDR3 is TGCGCCAGCAGCTTCGATCGGGGAGACACTGAAGCTTTCCTT. It specifies CASSFDRGDTEAFL.

The rearrangement links TRBV9 to TRBJ1-1; a weak D match, TRBD1 (5 bases). CDR3 length: 16 amino acids. Germline V lookup: CDR1 SGDLS, CDR2 YYNGEE. V lost 3 bases and J 1 base, leaving 16 bases between the germline ends. CDR3 DNA: TGTGCCAGCAGCGCCGCCGACAGTCGACCGAACACTGAAGCTTTCTTT. This sequence encodes CASSAADSRPNTEAFF.

The chain carries TRBV2 and TRBJ2-7; no firm D call. In germline, CDR1 is SNHLY, CDR2 FYNNEI. The CDR3 sequence is 11 residues long. With 3 bases removed from V and 6 bases from J, the gap between germline ends came to 6 bases. The CDR3 coding sequence is TGTGCCAGCAGTGATACATTCGAGCAGTACTTC. It is translated as CASSDTFEQYF.

The CDR3 sequence: CASTLDGTGIFGGGYTF. The CDR3 DNA is TGTGCCAGTACCCTAGACGGGACAGGGATTTTTGGAGGCGGCTACACCTTC. The rearrangement joins TRBV19 to TRBJ1-2; 9 bases line up with TRBD1. Germline values: CDR1 LNHDA, CDR2 SQIVND (reference sequence). The CDR3 totals 17 residues. Trimming removed 7 bases from V and 8 bases from J; junction bases left unmatched: 20.

The CDR3 region has the DNA TGTGCCAGTAGTATCGGGACAGGGAGTAATGGCTACACCTTC. It encodes CASSIGTGSNGYTF. The chain employs TRBV19 and TRBJ1-2; 9 nucleotides align to TRBD1. V shed 3 bases, J shed 6 bases, and the junction held 5 bases outside the gene matches. CDR3 size: 14 residues. Germline values: CDR1 LNHDA, CDR2 SQIVND (reference sequence).

This clone has just a few counts. This rearrangement joins TRBV30 to TRBJ2-4; D is undetermined. Germline CDR1 reads GTSNPN; CDR2 reads SVGIG (reference sequence). Trimming took 0 bases from V and 8 from J, leaving 11 bases between them. The CDR3 totals 13 residues. The CDR3 loop is CAWSVRVRDIQYF. The DNA of the CDR3 is TGTGCCTGGAGTGTAAGAGTTCGGGACATTCAGTACTTC.

The chain carries TRBV7-9 and TRBJ2-3, with 8 bases identical to TRBD1. The length of the CDR3 is 15 residues. The germline V gene encodes CDR1 SEHNR and CDR2 FQNEAQ (reference sequence). Trimming took 5 bases from V and 1 from J; bases not matched to a gene: 5. The CDR3 protein is CASSSGQGGTDTQYF. The DNA of the CDR3 is TGTGCCAGCAGCAGCGGACAGGGCGGCACAGATACGCAGTATTTT.

J is TRBJ2-7 and V is TRBV10-3; perhaps TRBD1 as D (6 bases). Trimming shortened V by 7 bases and J by 0 bases, and 10 bases separated the two germline ends. The V gene's germline CDR1 is ENHRY and CDR2 SYGVKD. The CDR3 is 13 residues long. The CDR3 region is CAIKDSGSYEQYF. CDR3 nucleotide sequence: TGTGCCATCAAGGACAGCGGCTCCTACGAGCAGTACTTC.

The CDR3 sequence is CASSPGGVSPGIPNYGYTF. CDR3 DNA: TGCGCCAGCAGCCCGGGGGGTGTTTCACCGGGGATTCCGAACTATGGCTACACCTTC. The V call is TRBV5-1, the J call TRBJ1-2, with D perhaps TRBD1 (5 bases). V was cut by 4 bases and J by 2 bases, with 27 bases left in between. The germline CDR1 and CDR2 sequences are SGHRS and YFSETQ. CDR3 size: 19 residues.

The chain recombines TRBV4-1 with TRBJ1-4; tentative D call: TRBD1 (6 bases). V gave up 0 bases and J gave up 6 bases, with 23 bases separating them. CDR1 is MGHRA and CDR2 is YSYEKL in the germline V gene. This CDR3 comprises 19 residues. The CDR3 spells CASSQDRTLPGHRYEKLFF. The CDR3, as DNA: TGCGCCAGCAGCCAAGATCGGACCCTTCCGGGACACAGATATGAAAAACTGTTTTTT.

The chain has TRBV7-8 and TRBJ1-4; D is perhaps TRBD1 (5 bases). Germline CDR1 SGHVS, CDR2 FQNEAQ. With 6 bases removed from V and 7 bases from J, the gap between germline ends came to 12 bases. The CDR3 totals 13 residues. CDR3 loop: CASSFPGGEKLFF. The CDR3 DNA reads TGTGCCAGCAGTTTCCCCGGGGGTGAAAAACTGTTTTTT.

This chain connects TRBV15 to TRBJ2-5; tentatively, D is TRBD2 (6 bases). The V end lost 5 bases, the J end lost 7 bases, and 14 bases lay between the germline ends. The CDR3 spans 13 residues. Per the germline V gene, CDR1 is LNHNV and CDR2 is YYDKDF (reference sequence). CDR3 sequence: CATSWRDGGTQYF. CDR3 in DNA: TGTGCCACCAGCTGGAGGGACGGCGGGACCCAGTACTTC.

The chain recombines TRBV6-1 with TRBJ2-3; D ambiguous. This CDR3 is 15 amino acids long. Germline assignment: CDR1 MNHNS and CDR2 SASEGT. Between the trimmed V and J ends, which lost 2 bases and 2 bases, there was a span of 11 bases. The DNA of the CDR3 is TGTGCCAGCAGTGAAATGGTGCACAACACAGATACGCAGTATTTT. Amino acids: CASSEMVHNTDTQYF.

This chain uses TRBV2 with TRBJ2-1; 7 positions match TRBD1. V gave up 5 bases and J gave up 4 bases; unmatched junction bases: 2. The CDR3 spans 13 residues. Germline values: CDR1 SNHLY, CDR2 FYNNEI. CDR3 sequence reads: CASSKGQYNEQFF. The CDR3 nucleotides read TGTGCCAGCAGTAAGGGACAGTACAATGAGCAGTTCTTC.

This chain uses TRBV13 with TRBJ2-7, with TRBD2 matching 7 bases. The CDR3 has 15 amino acids. After removal of 5 bases from V and 3 bases from J, the junction contained 10 bases not matched to a gene. Germline-derived CDR1 and CDR2 are PRHDT and FYEKMQ (reference sequence). The CDR3 DNA follows: TGTGCCAGCAGCCCTGGGGGGGACCCTATCTACGAGCAGTACTTC. It specifies CASSPGGDPIYEQYF.

This clone was observed once. V and J are TRBV9 and TRBJ2-1; a possible D gene is TRBD2 (7 bases). The germline gives CDR1 SGDLS, CDR2 YYNGEE. The CDR3 sequence is 14 residues long. V lost 0 bases to trimming and J lost 8 bases, with 12 bases between them. CDR3 loop: CASSVEGGFYEQFF. The CDR3 bases are TGTGCCAGCAGCGTAGAGGGGGGGTTCTATGAGCAGTTCTTC.